A single sample is the source of the 28 T cell receptor beta chains below, sequenced in a study of cytomegalovirus exposure and HLA in healthy donors. The PCR contained 60 Vbeta and 13 Jbeta primers. Clones were read by immunoSEQ multiplex PCR, and TCRdb kept only the in-frame ones, dropping some. The sample has 150,000 to 200,000 clones; 81% are singletons. The sequencing sample was made of PBMCs. The origin of the receptors is a young man in good health and CMV-seronegative.

This CDR3 reads CASSSTVGGDPPLHF. The CDR3 DNA sequence: TGTGCCAGCAGTTCGACGGTCGGGGGGGATCCACCCCTCCACTTT. The V call is TRBV6-5, the J call TRBJ1-6; D might be TRBD1 (5 bases). CDR3 length: 15 amino acids. Trimming cost V 4 bases and J 11 bases, with 18 bases left between them. CDR1 and CDR2 (germline): MNHEY, SVGAGI.

This rearrangement joins TRBV30 to TRBJ1-5; D might be TRBD1 (5 bases). Looked up from germline, CDR1 is GTSNPN and CDR2 is SVGIG (reference sequence). The CDR3 is 16 residues long. V lost 0 bases, J lost 2 bases, and 14 bases lay in between. The CDR3 sequence: CAWSVQMGGGNQPQHF. Here the CDR3 DNA reads TGTGCCTGGAGTGTACAAATGGGAGGGGGCAATCAGCCCCAGCATTTT. The whole variable domain, remainder taken from reference TRBV30 and TRBJ1-5, is SQTIHQWPATLVQPVGSPLSLECTVEGTSNPNLYWYRQAAGRGLQLLFYSVGIGQISSEVPQNLSASRPQDRQFILSSKKLLLSDSGFYLCAWSVQMGGGNQPQHFGDGTRLSIL.

This clone was seen a single time. The chain links TRBV15 to TRBJ1-1, with D perhaps matching TRBD1 (6 bases). V lost 3 bases, J lost 1 base, and 9 bases lay in between. This CDR3 is built from 14 residues. Germline V gene sequence: CDR1 LNHNV, CDR2 YYDKDF (reference sequence). DNA of the CDR3: TGTGCCACCAGCAGTCCGACAGGGAACACTGAAGCTTTCTTT. Protein product: CATSSPTGNTEAFF.

The V call is TRBV18, the J call TRBJ2-1, with a tentative D call TRBD2 (6 bases). V was clipped by 3 bases and J by 9 bases, with 21 bases between them. CDR3 length: 16 residues. CDR1 KGHSH and CDR2 LQKENI come from the germline V gene. CDR3 sequence reads: CASSPSRDHLGSEQFF. In nucleotides, the CDR3 is TGTGCCAGCTCACCCTCCCGGGACCACCTCGGGAGTGAGCAGTTCTTC.

This clone has just a few counts. The chain uses TRBV4-1 and TRBJ2-5, with D hard to call. CDR3 length: 13 residues. Germline CDR1 and CDR2: MGHRA and YSYEKL. Trimming removed 0 bases from V and 6 bases from J, with 8 bases in between. This chain's CDR3 is CASSQDPGQTQYF. For the CDR3, the DNA is TGCGCCAGCAGCCAAGATCCAGGCCAGACCCAGTACTTC.

This chain links TRBV5-1 with TRBJ1-6; D unresolved. The germline CDR1 and CDR2 sequences are SGHRS and YFSETQ. The V and J ends lost 4 bases and 13 bases respectively, with 27 bases between them. The CDR3 contains 17 residues. CDR3 in DNA: TGCGCCAGCAGCACCATAGGCGGGCTGCCACCCGCGGGGCCCCTCCACTTT. Its translation: CASSTIGGLPPAGPLHF.

The chain has TRBV6-6 and TRBJ1-5; D is unresolved. Germline V gene lookup returns CDR1 MNHNY and CDR2 SVGAGI (reference sequence). The CDR3 is 13 residues long. Trimming took 6 bases from V and 4 from J, leaving 10 bases between them. The DNA for the CDR3 is TGTGCCAGCAGCCCGGGGATGAATCAGCCCCAGCATTTT. This encodes CASSPGMNQPQHF.

The chain carries TRBV10-3 and TRBJ1-5; D is possibly TRBD1 (6 bases). V was pared by 4 bases and J by 2 bases, with 18 bases between. There are 17 residues in the CDR3. CDR1 is ENHRY, CDR2 SYGVKD, per germline. The CDR3 sequence is CAISALGEGGGNQPQHF. The DNA for the CDR3 is TGTGCCATCAGTGCCCTGGGCGAAGGGGGGGGCAATCAGCCCCAGCATTTT.

This clone was seen only a few times. The CDR3 nucleotides read TGCAGCGCCGGGACAGAACAAGAGACCCAGTACTTC. This sequence encodes CSAGTEQETQYF. The chain couples TRBV29-1 to TRBJ2-5, with TRBD1 identical over 7 bases. V was pared by 7 bases and J by 2 bases, with 4 bases of the junction left unmatched. This CDR3 region has 12 residues. Germline CDR1 is SQVTM and CDR2 is ANQGSEA.

This clone occurred once. The chain has TRBV5-4 and TRBJ2-1; 7 bases align to TRBD2. CDR1 is SGHNT, CDR2 YYREEE, per germline (reference sequence). The CDR3 extends over 14 amino acids. Losses at the gene ends were 4 bases for V and 8 bases for J; bases not matched to a gene: 9. This CDR3 reads CASSRGVGDDEQFF. The CDR3 nucleotides are TGTGCCAGCAGCCGGGGGGTTGGCGATGATGAGCAGTTCTTC.

The chain links TRBV5-5 to TRBJ2-5; 9 bases agree with TRBD1. The germline V gene has CDR1 SGHKS and CDR2 YYEKEE (reference sequence). This CDR3 has 15 amino acids. V lost 4 bases and J lost 5; bases outside the gene matches: 9. CDR3 sequence: CASSVGQGLQETQYF. CDR3 nucleotide sequence: TGTGCCAGCAGCGTGGGACAGGGCCTACAGGAGACCCAGTACTTC.

The V call is TRBV15, the J call TRBJ2-7, with 10 bases fitting TRBD2. Trimming removed 2 bases from V and 7 bases from J; junction bases left unmatched: 8. The CDR3 spans 15 residues. Germline CDR1 reads LNHNV; CDR2 reads YYDKDF (reference sequence). The CDR3 DNA reads as TGTGCCACCAGCAGACGAGCGGGAGGGTCAGGGGAGCAGTACTTC. Encoded protein: CATSRRAGGSGEQYF.

V is TRBV19 and J is TRBJ1-5, with TRBD1 identical over 8 bases. V lost 5 bases, J lost 4 bases, and 4 bases stayed unmatched. Germline values: CDR1 LNHDA, CDR2 SQIVND (reference sequence). This CDR3 spans 14 amino acids. The CDR3 DNA reads as TGTGCCAGTAGTGACCGACAGGGGAATCAGCCCCAGCATTTT. Its translation: CASSDRQGNQPQHF.

This chain joins TRBV29-1 and TRBJ2-7; D is possibly TRBD1 (6 bases). Trimming cost V 2 bases and J 5 bases, with 13 bases left between them. In germline, CDR1 is SQVTM, CDR2 ANQGSEA. CDR3 length: 13 residues. In nucleotides, the CDR3 is TGCAGCGTTGAAAACGTACAGGGCGACGAGCAGTACTTC. Protein product: CSVENVQGDEQYF.

The chain couples TRBV28 to TRBJ2-7; maybe TRBD2 (6 bases). The CDR3 runs to 15 residues. CDR1 and CDR2 (germline): MDHEN, SYDVKM. Trimming took 2 bases from V and 3 from J, leaving 14 bases between them. CDR3 DNA: TGTGCCAGCAGTTTAACCGGCGGGAACTACTACGAGCAGTACTTC. This codes for CASSLTGGNYYEQYF.

This chain connects TRBV7-9 to TRBJ2-5; a weak D match, TRBD2 (6 bases). The CDR3 sequence is 13 residues long. Between the trimmed V and J ends, which lost 7 bases and 1 base, there was a span of 10 bases. Germline-derived CDR1 and CDR2 are SEHNR and FQNEAQ (reference sequence). This chain's CDR3 is CASTLSGQETQYF. The CDR3 nucleotides read TGTGCCAGCACCCTTAGCGGCCAAGAGACCCAGTACTTC.

This rearrangement joins TRBV9 to TRBJ2-3; 16 positions match TRBD2. V dropped 5 bases and J dropped 2; count of bases not matched to a gene: 2. Germline V gene sequence: CDR1 SGDLS, CDR2 YYNGEE. CDR3 length: 16 amino acids. The CDR3 nucleotides are TGTGCCAGCAGGGGACTAGCGGGAGGGCCCACAGATACGCAGTATTTT. Translating it yields CASRGLAGGPTDTQYF.

The chain carries TRBV6-5 and TRBJ2-1; 7 bases align to TRBD2. The CDR3 has 14 amino acids. Germline loops: CDR1 MNHEY, CDR2 SVGAGI. J gave up 2 bases and V 6 bases, and 4 bases lay outside the gene matches. The CDR3 nucleotides read TGTGCCAGCAGGCAAGCGGGGACCTACAATGAGCAGTTCTTC. It yields the protein CASRQAGTYNEQFF.

This clone was observed a handful of times. This chain connects TRBV9 to TRBJ1-2; perhaps TRBD1 as D (5 bases). Germline CDR1 and CDR2: SGDLS and YYNGEE. V lost 3 bases, J lost 1 base, and 16 bases lay in between. This CDR3 has 16 residues. The CDR3 DNA is TGTGCCAGCAGCGCAACCCCGGGGGAAAATAACTATGGCTACACCTTC. It yields the protein CASSATPGENNYGYTF.

V usage is TRBV12-5 and J usage is TRBJ2-1; D is perhaps TRBD2 (6 bases). CDR3 length equals 15 residues. V dropped 6 bases and J dropped 5 bases, with 17 bases sitting between them. The germline V gene has CDR1 LGHNT and CDR2 FRNRAP. The CDR3, as DNA: TGTGCTAGTGGCGCAGGAGGGCCGGGGAACAATGAGCAGTTCTTC. Its translation is CASGAGGPGNNEQFF.

J is TRBJ2-7 and V is TRBV15, with D possibly matching TRBD2 (7 bases). The CDR3 spans 14 residues. CDR1 and CDR2 from the germline V gene are LNHNV and YYDKDF (reference sequence). V lost 3 bases, J lost 3 bases, and 12 bases lay in between. The CDR3 sequence: CATSREGEGYEQYF. The CDR3 nucleotides are TGTGCCACCAGCAGGGAGGGGGAGGGCTACGAGCAGTACTTC.

As to this clone: A junction end diverges from the germline sequence, so it may reflect a read error. V gene TRBV7-9 combines with J gene TRBJ2-1; 11 nucleotides match TRBD2. Germline V gene sequence: CDR1 SEHNR, CDR2 FQNEAQ (reference sequence). This CDR3 is built from 18 residues. The CDR3 nucleotides are TGTTCCAGCAGCTTACCTTTCCGACTAGCGGGGATTTACAATGAGCAGTTCTTC. Translation gives CSSSLPFRLAGIYNEQFF.

The chain couples TRBV19 to TRBJ1-4; TRBD1 matches 8 bases. The CDR3 contains 14 residues. The trim removed 6 bases at V and 8 bases at J, leaving 8 bases unmatched. Germline CDR1 LNHDA, CDR2 SQIVND (reference sequence). Here the CDR3 DNA reads TGTGCCAGTAGGGACAGGGTTTGGGACGAAAAACTGTTTTTT. Translated: CASRDRVWDEKLFF. The full variable domain, with the rest looked up from reference TRBV19 and TRBJ1-4, is DGGITQSPKYLFRKEGQNVTLSCEQNLNHDAMYWYRQDPGQGLRLIYYSQIVNDFQKGDIAEGYSVSREKKESFPLTVTSAQKNPTAFYLCASRDRVWDEKLFFGSGTQLSVL.

This clone is a singleton in its sample. This chain connects TRBV15 to TRBJ1-5, with D perhaps TRBD1 (6 bases). The CDR3 totals 15 residues. Germline V gene data show CDR1 as LNHNV and CDR2 as YYDKDF (reference sequence). Trimming pared 4 bases from V and 0 bases from J, leaving 10 bases between. The CDR3 nucleotides read TGTGCCACCAGCATCATCAGGGGTAGCAATCAGCCCCAGCATTTT. Translated, it gives CATSIIRGSNQPQHF.

The CDR3 DNA reads as TGTGCCAGCAGCTCCTCGCAGGGTACTATGGGCTACGAGCAGTACTTC. Residues: CASSSSQGTMGYEQYF. The chain combines TRBV7-6 with TRBJ2-7, with D possibly matching TRBD1 (5 bases). The germline V and J ends were trimmed by 4 bases and 3 bases, with 19 bases remaining between them. CDR1 SGHVS and CDR2 FNYEAQ come from the germline V gene. The CDR3 runs to 16 residues.

This chain links TRBV25-1 with TRBJ2-1; possibly TRBD2 for D (6 bases). The CDR3 spans 15 residues. Germline assignment: CDR1 MGHDK and CDR2 SYGVNS. The V end lost 0 bases, the J end lost 6 bases, and 12 bases lay between the germline ends. CDR3 DNA: TGTGCCAGCAGTGAATATGGAGGGTACGGCAATGAGCAGTTCTTC. Protein product: CASSEYGGYGNEQFF.

The chain recombines TRBV5-1 with TRBJ2-4, with D maybe TRBD1 (6 bases). Germline CDR1 is SGHRS and CDR2 is YFSETQ. The germline V and J ends were trimmed by 3 bases and 5 bases, with 21 bases remaining between them. The CDR3 has 17 amino acids. CDR3 nucleotide sequence: TGCGCCAGCAGCTACCAAACCCTTGACAGGAGAGAAAACATTCAGTACTTC. Protein sequence: CASSYQTLDRRENIQYF.

The gene calls are TRBV6-5 and TRBJ2-7; 7 bases align to TRBD1. CDR1 MNHEY and CDR2 SVGAGI come from the germline V gene. The CDR3 sequence is 15 residues long. Trimming removed 6 bases from V and 2 bases from J; junction bases left unmatched: 10. In DNA, the CDR3 is TGTGCCAGCAGGAGAAGGAGACAGGGTACCTACGAGCAGTACTTC. This codes for CASRRRRQGTYEQYF.